The present T cell receptor (beta chain) was sequenced within a study of blood T cell repertoires in COVID-19. The wider study: The United States, Italy and Spain were the sources of the acute and convalescent COVID-19 samples. T cells, B-cell-depleted T cells, or PBMCs provided the cDNA or gDNA that served as material.

In assigning cohorts, the study relied on participant-reported clinical history. Sequenced by immunoSEQ multiplex PCR; TCRdb stores in-frame clones only, minus some. The table includes about 160,000 clones, approximately 80% detected once. The origin of this receptor is a man between 40 and 49 years old who had recovered from COVID-19. Sequencing input: PBMCs or T cells enriched from blood (not recorded which).

The CDR3 is CASSQDRGPNQPQHF. CDR3 DNA sequence: TGCGCCAGCAGCCAAGACCGCGGCCCGAATCAGCCCCAGCATTTT. This sequence joins TRBV4-1 and TRBJ1-5; D is uncertain. CDR1 and CDR2 (germline): MGHRA, YSYEKL. The length of the CDR3 is 15 residues. V was shortened by 0 bases and J by 4 bases, with 10 bases between the two germline ends.